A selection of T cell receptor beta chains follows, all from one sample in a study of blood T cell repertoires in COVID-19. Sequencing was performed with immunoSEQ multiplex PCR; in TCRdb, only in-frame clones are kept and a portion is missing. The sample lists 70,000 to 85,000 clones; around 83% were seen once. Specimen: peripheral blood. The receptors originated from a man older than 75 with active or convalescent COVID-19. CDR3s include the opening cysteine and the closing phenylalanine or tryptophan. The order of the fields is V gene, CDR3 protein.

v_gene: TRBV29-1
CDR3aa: CSVERQGINGYTF

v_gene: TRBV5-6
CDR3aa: CASSLTALAKNIQYF

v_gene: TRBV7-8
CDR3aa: CASSLKPGTGASNTEAFF

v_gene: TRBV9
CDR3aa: CASSVGTGFRTDTQYF

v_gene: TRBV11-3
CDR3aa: CASSLDWSSGANVLTF

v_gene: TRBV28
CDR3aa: CASRLLNSGNTIYF

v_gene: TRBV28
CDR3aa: CASTSGVPYEQYF

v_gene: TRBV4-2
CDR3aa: CASSQESRVNEQFF

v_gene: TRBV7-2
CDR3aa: CASSSKTGVDTQYF

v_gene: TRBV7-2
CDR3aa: CASSRTTGTNQPQHF

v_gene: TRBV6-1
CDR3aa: CASSESPGVGEQFF

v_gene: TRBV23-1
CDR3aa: CASSRTGVYNSPLHF

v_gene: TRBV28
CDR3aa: CASSRGQGAGEKLFF

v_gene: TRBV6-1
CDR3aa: CASSEAFRGRGTEAFF

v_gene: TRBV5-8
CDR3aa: CASSFGQPRVRYTF

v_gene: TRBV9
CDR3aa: CASSVLAGGPSGTGELFF

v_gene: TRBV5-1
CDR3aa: CASSLGGRVGYNEQFF

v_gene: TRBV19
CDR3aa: CASDPGQSPYEQYF

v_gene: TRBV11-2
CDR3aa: CASSLETGEGQYTF

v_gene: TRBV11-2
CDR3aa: CASSLGRSTDTQYF

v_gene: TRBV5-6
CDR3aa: CASSLNLAGGETQYF

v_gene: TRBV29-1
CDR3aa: CSVVSTVAYGYTF

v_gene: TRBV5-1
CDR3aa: CASSPGYGGDTQYF

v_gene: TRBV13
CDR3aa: CASSLERAGRGAEAFF

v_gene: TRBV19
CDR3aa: CASSDGTASYNEQFF

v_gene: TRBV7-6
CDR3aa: CASSLGNSLAGPDPLRGTQYF

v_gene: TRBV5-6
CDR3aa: CASSPLGQGSRETQYF

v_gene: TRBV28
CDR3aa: CASSFRLSGANVLTF

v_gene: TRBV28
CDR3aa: CASSEGRDGYGYTF

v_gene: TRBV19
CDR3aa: CASTTGIHQPQHF

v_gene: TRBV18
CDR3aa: CASSEQGTGEKLFF

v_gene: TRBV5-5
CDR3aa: CASSTLEGTEAFF

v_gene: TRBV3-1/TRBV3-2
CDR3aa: CASSQTGSRYGYTF

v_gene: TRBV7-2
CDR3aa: CASSLRGSSRGDQPQHF

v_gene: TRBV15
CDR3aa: CATSKSSFTEAFF

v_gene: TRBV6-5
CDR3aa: CASSWGGRNYEQYF

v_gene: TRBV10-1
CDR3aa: CASSLSRGTDTQYF

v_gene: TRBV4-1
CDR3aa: CASSQDGASGGRDTQYF

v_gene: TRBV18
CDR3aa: CASSLRTGAETQYF

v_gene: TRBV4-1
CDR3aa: CASSLGLAGSYNEQFF

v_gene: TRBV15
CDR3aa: CATSRDLEYEQYF

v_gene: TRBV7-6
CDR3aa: CASSLRPASGTEAFF

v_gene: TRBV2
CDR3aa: CASSGTRGWETQYF

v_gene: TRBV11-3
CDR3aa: CASSLDQCAQAPWSNQPQHF

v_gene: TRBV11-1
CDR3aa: CASSTGLAGIGDEQFF

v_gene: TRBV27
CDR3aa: CASSKSGTGGKAFF

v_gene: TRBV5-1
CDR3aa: CASSFTGVTEAFF

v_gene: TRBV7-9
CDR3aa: CASSPGARDSWNSPLHF

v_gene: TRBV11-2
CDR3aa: CASSRRGNTGELFF

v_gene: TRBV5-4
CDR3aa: CASSLTGTGNTGELFF

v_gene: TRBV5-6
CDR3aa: CASSLREGGTMQETQYF

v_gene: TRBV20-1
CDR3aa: CSPYPGEQFF

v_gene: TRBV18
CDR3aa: CASTTAGEDNYGYTF

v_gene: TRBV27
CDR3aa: CASSPRAGEPQHF

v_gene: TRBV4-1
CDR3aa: CASSQERDLYEQYF

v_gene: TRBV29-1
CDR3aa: CSVEVPSSYGYTF

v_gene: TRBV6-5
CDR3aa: CASSLGGAGANVLTF

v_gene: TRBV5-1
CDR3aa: CASSLTGGPETQYF

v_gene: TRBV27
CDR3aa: CASSGRRGEKLFF

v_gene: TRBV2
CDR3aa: CASSNSLAGEETQYF